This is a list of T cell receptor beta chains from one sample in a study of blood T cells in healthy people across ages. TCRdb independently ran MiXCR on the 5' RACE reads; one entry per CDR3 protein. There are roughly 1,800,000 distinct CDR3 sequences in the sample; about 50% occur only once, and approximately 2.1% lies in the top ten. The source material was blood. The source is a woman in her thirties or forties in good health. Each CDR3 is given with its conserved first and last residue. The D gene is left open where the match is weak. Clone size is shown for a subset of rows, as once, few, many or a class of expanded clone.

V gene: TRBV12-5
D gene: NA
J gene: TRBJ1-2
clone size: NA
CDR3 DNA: TGTGCTAGTGGTGTGCCATTGGACACCTATGGCTACACCTTC
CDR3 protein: CASGVPLDTYGYTF

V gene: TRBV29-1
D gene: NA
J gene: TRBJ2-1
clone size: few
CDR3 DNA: TGCAGCGTTCGGCCGGGCAATGAGCAGTTCTTC
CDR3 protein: CSVRPGNEQFF

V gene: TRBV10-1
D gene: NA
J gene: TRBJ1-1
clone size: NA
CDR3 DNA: TGCGCCAGCAGTGAGTCAGGTGTCAATCATGAAGCTTTCTTT
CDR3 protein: CASSESGVNHEAFF

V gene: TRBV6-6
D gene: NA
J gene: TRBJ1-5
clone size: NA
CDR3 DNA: TGTGCCAGCAGTTTCGCTGCGGGGAACCCCCAGCATTTT
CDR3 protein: CASSFAAGNPQHF

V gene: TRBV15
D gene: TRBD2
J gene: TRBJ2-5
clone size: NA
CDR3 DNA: TGTGCCACCAGCACCGAGTTGACTAGCGGGGTTCAAGAGACCCAGTACTTC
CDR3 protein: CATSTELTSGVQETQYF

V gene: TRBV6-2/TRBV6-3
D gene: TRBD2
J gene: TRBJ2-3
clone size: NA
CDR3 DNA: TGTGCCAGCGCGACTAGCGGGGCCACCAGCACAGATACGCAGTATTTT
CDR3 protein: CASATSGATSTDTQYF

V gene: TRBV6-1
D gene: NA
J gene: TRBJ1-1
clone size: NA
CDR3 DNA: TGTGCCAGCACCATAATCAGGGGCACTGAAGCTTTCTTT
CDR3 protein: CASTIIRGTEAFF

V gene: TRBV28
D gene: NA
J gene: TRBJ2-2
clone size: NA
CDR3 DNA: TGTGCCAGCAGTTTTGGGGGATCTACCGGGGAGCTGTTTTTT
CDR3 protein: CASSFGGSTGELFF

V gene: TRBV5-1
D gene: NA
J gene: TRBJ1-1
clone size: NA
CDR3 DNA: TGCGCCAGCAGCCCCGGTCGCTTCACTGAAGCTTTCTTT
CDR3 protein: CASSPGRFTEAFF

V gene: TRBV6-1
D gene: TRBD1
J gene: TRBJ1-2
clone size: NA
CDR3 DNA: TGTGCCAGCAGTCCAGGGAACAGGGGGCGCCTCCGTTATGGCTACACCTTC
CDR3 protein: CASSPGNRGRLRYGYTF

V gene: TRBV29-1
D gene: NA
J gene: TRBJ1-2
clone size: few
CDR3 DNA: TGCAGCGGGCGGGGCAACTATGGCTACACCTTC
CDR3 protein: CSGRGNYGYTF

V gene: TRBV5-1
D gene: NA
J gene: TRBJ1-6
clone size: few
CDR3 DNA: TGCGCCAGCAGCTTGGGGCGGCCTTCACCCCTCCACTTT
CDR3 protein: CASSLGRPSPLHF

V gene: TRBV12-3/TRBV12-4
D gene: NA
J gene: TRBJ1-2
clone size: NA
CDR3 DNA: TGTGCCAGCAGCATCGACAGGCTGCACGGCTATGGCTACACCTTC
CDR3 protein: CASSIDRLHGYGYTF

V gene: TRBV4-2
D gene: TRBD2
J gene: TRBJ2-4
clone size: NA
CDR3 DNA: TGTGCCAGCAGCCAAGCGACGACTAGCGGGGGGGCGGGACAGTACTTC
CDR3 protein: CASSQATTSGGAGQYF

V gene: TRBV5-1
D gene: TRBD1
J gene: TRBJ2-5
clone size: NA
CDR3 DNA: TGCGCCAGCAGCCTCCGGGACAGGACCCAAGAGACCCAGTACTTC
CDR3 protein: CASSLRDRTQETQYF

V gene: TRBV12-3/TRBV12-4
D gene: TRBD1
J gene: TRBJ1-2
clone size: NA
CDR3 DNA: TGTGCCAGCAGGAAGACAGGGACCTATGGCTACACCTTC
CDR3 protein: CASRKTGTYGYTF

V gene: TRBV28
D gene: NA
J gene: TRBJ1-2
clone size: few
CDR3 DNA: TGTGCCAGCAGTTTTCCCAGGACAGTGGATGGCTACACCTTC
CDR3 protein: CASSFPRTVDGYTF

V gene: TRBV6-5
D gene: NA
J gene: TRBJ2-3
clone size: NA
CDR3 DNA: TGTGCCACCCACCCCGGGGGGCCCACAGATACGCAGTATTTT
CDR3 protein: CATHPGGPTDTQYF

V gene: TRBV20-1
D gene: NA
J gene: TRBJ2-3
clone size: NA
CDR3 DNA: TGCAGTGCTAGAGATATGGCGGACCTCACAGATACGCAGTATTTT
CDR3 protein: CSARDMADLTDTQYF

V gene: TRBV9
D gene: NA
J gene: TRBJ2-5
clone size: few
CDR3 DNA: TGTGCCAGCAGCGTAGGAACGGCCACAACCCAGTACTTC
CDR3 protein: CASSVGTATTQYF

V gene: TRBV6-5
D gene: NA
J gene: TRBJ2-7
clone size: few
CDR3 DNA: TGTGCCAGCAGTTACCCAGTCGGGGAGAGCTCCTACGAGCAGTACTTC
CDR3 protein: CASSYPVGESSYEQYF

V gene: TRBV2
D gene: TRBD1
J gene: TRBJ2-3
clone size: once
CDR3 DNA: TGTGCCAGCAGTGGGTTCGGGACAGGACGGGCAGATACGCAGTATTTT
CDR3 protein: CASSGFGTGRADTQYF

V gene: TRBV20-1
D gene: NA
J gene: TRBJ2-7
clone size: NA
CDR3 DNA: TGCAGTGCTAGTAAGCAAAACTCCTACGAGCAGTACTTC
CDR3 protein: CSASKQNSYEQYF

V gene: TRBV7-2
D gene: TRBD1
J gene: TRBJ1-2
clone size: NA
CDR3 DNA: TGTGCCAGCATTGGAGACAGGGCGGGACACGGCTACACCTTC
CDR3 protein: CASIGDRAGHGYTF

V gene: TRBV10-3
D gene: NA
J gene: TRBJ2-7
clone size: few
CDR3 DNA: TGTGCCATCAGTGAAGGAGCGCGCTCCTCCGAGCAGTACTTC
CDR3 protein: CAISEGARSSEQYF

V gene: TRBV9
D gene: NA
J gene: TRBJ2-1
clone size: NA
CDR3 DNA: TGTGCCAGCAGCGTTAACAGCTACAATGAGCAGTTCTTC
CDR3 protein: CASSVNSYNEQFF

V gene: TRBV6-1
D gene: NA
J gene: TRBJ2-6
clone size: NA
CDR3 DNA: TGTGCCGTAGGCAGGAGGCCCGTGCGAGCCAACGTCCTGACTTTC
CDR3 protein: CAVGRRPVRANVLTF

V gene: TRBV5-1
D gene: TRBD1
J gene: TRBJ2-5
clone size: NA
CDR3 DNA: TGCGCCAGCAGCACACCGGGACAGCTAGAGACCCAGTACTTC
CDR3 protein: CASSTPGQLETQYF

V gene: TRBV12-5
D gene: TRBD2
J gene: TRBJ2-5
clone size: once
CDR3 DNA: TGTGCTAGGGGTTTCTCTAGCGGGGGGCCCTCCTGGGAAGAGACCCAGTACTTC
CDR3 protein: CARGFSSGGPSWEETQYF

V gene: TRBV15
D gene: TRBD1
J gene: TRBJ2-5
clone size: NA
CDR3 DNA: TGTGCCACCAGCAAAGATCGAGGGGGCGCATGGGAGACCCAGTACTTC
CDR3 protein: CATSKDRGGAWETQYF

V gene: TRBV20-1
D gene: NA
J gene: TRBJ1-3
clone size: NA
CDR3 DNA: TGCAGTGCTAGCGGGCCCGGAAACACCATATATTTT
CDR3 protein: CSASGPGNTIYF

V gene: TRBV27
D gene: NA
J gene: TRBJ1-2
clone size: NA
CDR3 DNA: TGTGCCAGCAGTTTTAGGGCAGACCCTTCCTATGGCTACACCTTC
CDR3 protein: CASSFRADPSYGYTF

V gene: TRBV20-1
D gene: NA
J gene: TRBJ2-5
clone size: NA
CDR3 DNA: TGCAGTGCTACCATTCCGGGCCAACAAGAGACCCAGTACTTC
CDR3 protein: CSATIPGQQETQYF

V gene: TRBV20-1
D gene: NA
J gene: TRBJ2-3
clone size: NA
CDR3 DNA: TGCAGTGCTAGAGATCCCCGGGGGATTAACACAGATACGCAGTATTTT
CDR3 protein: CSARDPRGINTDTQYF

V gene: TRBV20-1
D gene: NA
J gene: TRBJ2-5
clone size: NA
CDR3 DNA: TGCAGTGCCATCGGGCCCCAAGAGACCCAGTACTTC
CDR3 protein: CSAIGPQETQYF

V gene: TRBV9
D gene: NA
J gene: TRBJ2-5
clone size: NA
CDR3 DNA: TGTGCCAGCAGCGTCCAGGACGGTTCTAAGACCCAGTACTTC
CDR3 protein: CASSVQDGSKTQYF

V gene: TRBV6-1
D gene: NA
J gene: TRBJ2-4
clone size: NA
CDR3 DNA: TGTGCCTTTGTAGGTTACCGGGGAGAGGGGGGCAAAAACATTCAGTACTTC
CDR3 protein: CAFVGYRGEGGKNIQYF

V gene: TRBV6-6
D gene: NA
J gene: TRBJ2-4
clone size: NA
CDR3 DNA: TGTGCCAGCAGTTATAGACAAGCCCAGGGTGCCAAAAACATTCAGTACTTC
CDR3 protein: CASSYRQAQGAKNIQYF

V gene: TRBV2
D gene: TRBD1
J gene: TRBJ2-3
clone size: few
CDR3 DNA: TGTGCCAGCAATCCACAGGGGCTCAGCACAGATACGCAGTATTTT
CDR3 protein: CASNPQGLSTDTQYF

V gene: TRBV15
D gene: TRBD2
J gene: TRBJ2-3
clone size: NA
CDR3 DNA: TGTGCCACCAGCAGACCTAGCGGGGAGGGCACAGATACGCAGTATTTT
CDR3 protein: CATSRPSGEGTDTQYF

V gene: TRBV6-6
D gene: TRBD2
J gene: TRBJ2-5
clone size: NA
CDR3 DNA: TGTGCCAGCATGCTTAGCGGGACTCGGGAGACCCAGTACTTC
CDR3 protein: CASMLSGTRETQYF

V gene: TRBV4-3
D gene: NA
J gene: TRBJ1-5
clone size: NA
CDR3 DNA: TGCGCCAGCAGCCAATGGCAGGGGACCAATCAGCCCCAGCATTTT
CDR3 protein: CASSQWQGTNQPQHF

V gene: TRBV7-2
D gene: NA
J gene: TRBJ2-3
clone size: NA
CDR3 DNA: TGTGCCAGCAGTAGGGGGGGGCTAGCTAACACAGATACGCAGTATTTT
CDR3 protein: CASSRGGLANTDTQYF

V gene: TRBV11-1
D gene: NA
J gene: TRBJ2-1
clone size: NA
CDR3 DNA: TGTGCCAGCAGCTTAGGACGGCAAGAGACCCAGTTCTTC
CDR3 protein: CASSLGRQETQFF

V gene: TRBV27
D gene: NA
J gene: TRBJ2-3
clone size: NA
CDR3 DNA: TGTGCCAGCAGTTTATCGTATAGGGGCGCAGATACGCAGTATTTT
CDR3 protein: CASSLSYRGADTQYF